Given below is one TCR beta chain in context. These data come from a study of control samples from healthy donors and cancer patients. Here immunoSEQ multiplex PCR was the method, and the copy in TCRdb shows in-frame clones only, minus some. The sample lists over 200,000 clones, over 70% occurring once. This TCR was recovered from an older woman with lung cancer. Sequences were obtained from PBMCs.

The CDR3 DNA follows: TGTGCCAGACCAGGGGGGAAAAGAGAGACCCAGTACTTC. Amino acid sequence: CARPGGKRETQYF. The chain uses TRBV19 and TRBJ2-5; possibly TRBD1 for D (7 bases). The V gene's germline CDR1 is LNHDA and CDR2 SQIVND (reference sequence). This CDR3 comprises 13 residues. Trimming stripped 9 bases from V and 4 bases from J, with 15 bases between. Full variable domain (rest looked up from reference TRBV19 and TRBJ2-5): DGGITQSPKYLFRKEGQNVTLSCEQNLNHDAMYWYRQDPGQGLRLIYYSQIVNDFQKGDIAEGYSVSREKKESFPLTVTSAQKNPTAFYLCARPGGKRETQYFGPGTRLLVL.